Many counts were recorded for the clone carrying this TCR beta chain. As yet, its antigen is unknown. The germline V gene has CDR1 ENHRY and CDR2 SYGVKD. Trimming removed 0 bases from V and 2 bases from J, with 12 bases in between. The CDR3 consists of 16 residues. The data are from a study of CD8 T cells in ankylosing spondylitis. Study-wide points: Typical of ankylosing spondylitis blood, it appeared, was a TCR beta motif of under 10 highly homologous variants.

The authors made TCR beta libraries by quantitative 5'-RACE with molecular barcodes. TCRdb reanalysed the 5' RACE reads using MiXCR and keeps one entry per CDR3 protein. In the table there are 180,000 or so distinct CDR3 sequences, roughly 12% of which are singletons. This chain connects TRBV10-3 to TRBJ2-3; perhaps TRBD1 as D (6 bases). The sample was blood, either unsorted or a sorted T cell fraction (not recorded which). This clonotype was obtained from a male donor with ankylosing spondylitis or in good health (not recorded which). This chain's CDR3 is CAISESFRGYTDTQYF. The DNA of the CDR3 is TGTGCCATCAGTGAGTCTTTCAGGGGATACACAGATACGCAGTATTTT.